The 29 T cell receptor beta chains below were found in one sample sequenced in a study of OX40 agonist ivuxolimab in advanced cancers. Library generation was performed with the immunoSEQ multiplex PCR assay. Held by TCRdb, this immuneACCESS table contains in-frame sequences only and omits some clones. Under half of the omission traces to an unresolved V gene where checked; the cause of the rest is unknown. For this sample there are about 82,000 clones; 85% to 90% appear just once. The ten biggest clones cover roughly 2.1% of the sample. The sequencing used CD4+ or CD8+ T cells sorted from blood, collected in a trial of the OX40 agonist ivuxolimab. These receptors were collected from an adult with an advanced solid tumor such as melanoma, head and neck, liver or kidney cancer.

V usage is TRBV6-5 and J usage is TRBJ2-5, with 11 bases identical to TRBD2. Germline CDR1 MNHEY, CDR2 SVGAGI. J was trimmed by 2 bases and V by 5 bases; bases with no gene match: 4. The CDR3 is made up of 15 amino acids. CDR3 residues: CASSTGTSGQETQYF. CDR3 DNA: TGTGCCAGCAGTACCGGGACTAGCGGTCAAGAGACCCAGTACTTC.

The chain recombines TRBV11-2 with TRBJ2-7, with D perhaps assigned TRBD1 or TRBD2 (5 bases each). In germline, CDR1 is SGHAT, CDR2 FQNNGV. The CDR3 is made up of 15 amino acids. Trimming stripped 5 bases from V and 2 bases from J, with 16 bases between. CDR3 region: CASSLLGLGAYEQYF. CDR3 bases: TGTGCCAGCAGCCTACTGGGGCTGGGGGCCTACGAGCAGTACTTC.

The chain recombines TRBV28 with TRBJ1-2; D is perhaps TRBD1 (5 bases). Trimming took off 5 bases at V and 1 base at J, with 11 bases between the two ends. The CDR3 loop spans 14 amino acids. Germline assignment: CDR1 MDHEN and CDR2 SYDVKM. Here the CDR3 DNA reads TGTGCCAGCAGTCGACGACAGATTAACTATGGCTACACCTTC. Translating it yields CASSRRQINYGYTF.

The chain is built from TRBV2 and TRBJ2-7; the D is unclear. The V end lost 2 bases, the J end lost 1 base, and 15 bases lay between the germline ends. The germline CDR1 and CDR2 sequences are SNHLY and FYNNEI. The CDR3 runs to 16 residues. The CDR3 here is CASSESPAVRSYEQYF. Written as DNA, the CDR3 is TGTGCCAGCAGTGAAAGTCCGGCGGTTCGGTCCTACGAGCAGTACTTC.

The gene calls are TRBV28 and TRBJ1-5, with a weak D call TRBD1 (6 bases). This CDR3 has 14 amino acids. The V gene lost 2 bases and the J gene lost 5 bases, with 10 bases spanning the gap. CDR1 and CDR2 from the germline V gene are MDHEN and SYDVKM. CDR3 region: CASSLGGGDQPQHF. As DNA, the CDR3 is TGTGCCAGCAGTTTAGGCGGGGGCGATCAGCCCCAGCATTTT.

The CDR3 DNA follows: TGTGCCAGCAGTTCGGGGGGAAATGGCTACACCTTC. This encodes CASSSGGNGYTF. The rearrangement links TRBV11-3 to TRBJ1-2; the D gene is possibly TRBD1 (5 bases). The germline CDR1 and CDR2 sequences are SGHNT and YENEEA. Trimming shortened V by 6 bases and J by 6 bases, and 11 bases separated the two germline ends. This CDR3 has 12 residues. Full variable domain (rest looked up from reference TRBV11-3 and TRBJ1-2): EAGVVQSPRYKIIEKKQPVAFWCNPISGHNTLYWYLQNLGQGPELLIRYENEEAVDDSQLPKDRFSAERLKGVDSTLKIQPAELGDSAVYLCASSSGGNGYTFGSGTRLTVV.

The chain couples TRBV5-1 to TRBJ2-1; D could derive from TRBD1 or TRBD2 (7 bases each). V lost 0 bases and J lost 2, with 12 bases in between. The CDR3 has 16 amino acids. Germline-derived CDR1 and CDR2 are SGHRS and YFSETQ. CDR3: CASSLGEGATYNEQFF. The CDR3, as DNA: TGCGCCAGCAGCTTGGGGGAGGGGGCAACCTACAATGAGCAGTTCTTC.

This chain joins TRBV5-1 and TRBJ2-5; D gene unclear. Germline V gives CDR1 SGHRS, CDR2 YFSETQ. Trimming removed 0 bases at V and 3 bases at J, with 9 bases between. This CDR3 has 14 amino acids. This chain's CDR3 is CASSLALGEETQYF. The CDR3 DNA follows: TGCGCCAGCAGCTTGGCCCTTGGAGAAGAGACCCAGTACTTC.

The genes are TRBV7-2 and TRBJ2-3, with TRBD2 matching over 7 bases. V was clipped by 3 bases and J by 0 bases; unmatched bases: 0. CDR3 size: 14 residues. CDR1 and CDR2 (germline): SGHTA, FQGNSA. Here the CDR3 DNA reads TGTGCCAGCAGCTTGCGGGGGAGCACAGATACGCAGTATTTT. Translating it yields CASSLRGSTDTQYF.

A remark on this clone: Other DNA sequences within the sample encode an identical CDR3. This chain uses TRBV11-3 with TRBJ2-7; D possibly corresponds to TRBD2 (6 bases). CDR3 length: 13 amino acids. The germline V and J ends were trimmed by 7 bases and 0 bases, with 10 bases remaining between them. The germline V gene has CDR1 SGHNT and CDR2 YENEEA. CDR3 protein: CASNAGSSYEQYF. The CDR3 nucleotides read TGTGCCAGCAATGCGGGAAGCTCCTACGAGCAGTACTTC.

The sample holds one count of this clone. The chain carries TRBV9 and TRBJ1-6; 7 nucleotides line up with TRBD1. With 3 bases clipped from V and 5 bases from J, the junction kept 8 bases outside the gene matches. The CDR3 is made up of 16 amino acids. Germline V gene lookup returns CDR1 SGDLS and CDR2 YYNGEE. In DNA, the CDR3 is TGTGCCAGCAGCGCCCGACAGGGCGCTGATAATTCACCCCTCCACTTT. As protein: CASSARQGADNSPLHF. Combining the CDR3 with reference TRBV9 and TRBJ1-6 gives the whole variable domain DSGVTQTPKHLITATGQRVTLRCSPRSGDLSVYWYQQSLDQGLQFLIQYYNGEERAKGNILERFSAQQFPDLHSELNLSSLELGDSALYFCASSARQGADNSPLHFGNGTRLTVT.

The chain employs TRBV10-2 and TRBJ2-7, with TRBD2 matching 9 bases. The V segment lost 5 bases and the J segment 2 bases; nucleotides outside the gene matches: 7. This CDR3 contains 15 residues. CDR1 is WSHSY, CDR2 SAAADI, per germline. The CDR3 nucleotides are TGCGCCAGCAGTAAAGGGCTAGCGGGAACCTACGAGCAGTACTTC. This translates into CASSKGLAGTYEQYF.

The chain couples TRBV5-1 to TRBJ2-1; TRBD1 agrees at 11 bases. V dropped 4 bases and J dropped 4; count of bases not matched to a gene: 4. The CDR3 covers 15 residues. Germline CDR1 is SGHRS and CDR2 is YFSETQ. The CDR3: CASSTGQGVYNEQFF. CDR3 coding DNA: TGCGCCAGCAGCACGGGACAGGGGGTATACAATGAGCAGTTCTTC. Variable domain in full (rest from reference TRBV5-1 and TRBJ2-1): KAGVTQTPRYLIKTRGQQVTLSCSPISGHRSVSWYQQTPGQGLQFLFEYFSETQRNKGNFPGRFSGRQFSNSRSEMNVSTLELGDSALYLCASSTGQGVYNEQFFGPGTRLTVL.

The rearrangement links TRBV27 to TRBJ2-1, with 8 bases lining up with TRBD1. CDR3 length: 16 residues. Germline V gene lookup returns CDR1 MNHEY and CDR2 SMNVEV (reference sequence). V trimming: 1 base; J trimming: 5 bases; junction bases outside the gene matches: 7. CDR3 sequence reads: CASSLLGQGADNEQFF. The CDR3 DNA is TGTGCCAGCAGTTTATTGGGGCAGGGGGCGGACAATGAGCAGTTCTTC.

The chain employs TRBV4-1 and TRBJ2-1, with TRBD2 matching over 10 bases. The CDR3 loop spans 17 amino acids. Germline assignment: CDR1 MGHRA and CDR2 YSYEKL. The V and J ends lost 0 bases and 6 bases, in that order; junction bases with no gene match: 8. Here the CDR3 reads CASSQEGTGLASNEQFF. DNA for the CDR3: TGCGCCAGCAGCCAAGAAGGGACGGGACTAGCGAGCAATGAGCAGTTCTTC.

The chain links TRBV15 to TRBJ2-7; 10 nucleotides align to TRBD1. Per germline, CDR1 LNHNV and CDR2 YYDKDF (reference sequence). The V and J ends lost 5 bases and 3 bases, in that order; junction bases with no gene match: 10. The length of the CDR3 is 16 residues. For the CDR3, the DNA is TGTGCCACCAGCGAATTGCCGGGACAGGGGAACTACGAGCAGTACTTC. Encoded protein: CATSELPGQGNYEQYF.

The V call is TRBV7-9, the J call TRBJ2-5; a possible D gene is TRBD1 (6 bases). CDR1 SEHNR and CDR2 FQNEAQ come from the germline V gene (reference sequence). V gave up 2 bases and J gave up 2 bases, with 9 bases separating them. This CDR3 region has 14 residues. DNA of the CDR3: TGTGCCAGCAGCTTAAGGACAGTACAAGAGACCCAGTACTTC. Protein: CASSLRTVQETQYF.

CDR3 in amino acids: CASSPRPGTGVREQYF. The CDR3 coding sequence is TGTGCCAGCTCACCACGTCCCGGGACAGGGGTTCGAGAGCAGTACTTC. The V and J genes are TRBV18 and TRBJ2-7, with 10 bases matching TRBD1. The J segment lost 7 bases and the V segment lost 1 base, leaving 10 bases of the junction unmatched. There are 16 residues in the CDR3. From germline, CDR1 is KGHSH and CDR2 LQKENI.

The V and J genes are TRBV2 and TRBJ2-5, with 10 positions matching TRBD2. V was clipped by 3 bases and J by 5 bases; unmatched bases: 0. CDR1 and CDR2 (germline): SNHLY, FYNNEI. CDR3 size: 13 residues. The CDR3 region is CASSETSGETQYF. The CDR3 DNA sequence: TGTGCCAGCAGTGAGACTAGCGGGGAGACCCAGTACTTC. Using reference TRBV2 and TRBJ2-5 for the parts outside the CDR3, the full variable domain is EPEVTQTPSHQVTQMGQEVILRCVPISNHLYFYWYRQILGQKVEFLVSFYNNEISEKSEIFDDQFSVERPDGSNFTLKIRSTKLEDSAMYFCASSETSGETQYFGPGTRLLVL.

This clone has more than one count but fewer than ten. This chain connects TRBV7-2 to TRBJ1-5; unclear D gene. Germline assignment: CDR1 SGHTA and CDR2 FQGNSA. The length of the CDR3 is 15 residues. Trimming took off 5 bases at V and 7 bases at J, with 18 bases between the two ends. The CDR3 nucleotides read TGTGCCAGCAGCGTTTCGGATTTATCGGTACAGCCCCAGCATTTT. It translates to CASSVSDLSVQPQHF.

The rearrangement joins TRBV9 to TRBJ2-7, with D perhaps matching TRBD1 or TRBD2 (6 bases each). The V end was cut by 0 bases, the J end by 5 bases, with 24 bases between. The length of the CDR3 is 18 residues. The germline gives CDR1 SGDLS, CDR2 YYNGEE. In nucleotides, the CDR3 is TGTGCCAGCAGCGTAGGGCCCGTCGTACGGGGGCCCTACGACGAGCAGTACTTC. Translation gives CASSVGPVVRGPYDEQYF.

The chain recombines TRBV6-1 with TRBJ1-1; perhaps TRBD1 as D (5 bases). CDR1 MNHNS and CDR2 SASEGT come from the germline V gene. The CDR3 extends over 14 amino acids. Trimming stripped 3 bases from V and 3 bases from J, with 11 bases between. CDR3 sequence reads: CASSEGRADTEAFF. CDR3 in DNA: TGTGCCAGCAGTGAGGGACGGGCGGACACTGAAGCTTTCTTT.

The J gene is TRBJ2-7, the V gene TRBV10-3, with D unresolved. V dropped 3 bases and J dropped 5 bases, with 14 bases sitting between them. The CDR3 runs 14 residues. Germline V gives CDR1 ENHRY, CDR2 SYGVKD. Here the CDR3 DNA reads TGTGCCATCAGTGATGCAGGTGGCAAAGACGAGCAGTACTTC. Its translation is CAISDAGGKDEQYF.

This clone showed up just a few times. This chain uses TRBV6-4 with TRBJ2-7; TRBD2 agrees at 7 bases. Unmatched junction bases numbered 4, after V lost 0 bases and J lost 2 bases. The germline V gene has CDR1 MRHNA and CDR2 SNTAGT. The CDR3 contains 15 residues. In nucleotides, the CDR3 is TGTGCCAGCAGTGACTCGTGGACTAGAGCCTACGAGCAGTACTTC. Amino acid sequence: CASSDSWTRAYEQYF.

The chain's CDR3 is CASSEGRGRNEQFF. CDR3 nucleotides: TGTGCCAGCAGTGAAGGTCGAGGGCGCAATGAGCAGTTCTTC. The rearrangement uses TRBV6-1 and TRBJ2-1; TRBD2 is a possible D gene (5 bases). There are 14 residues in the CDR3. In germline, CDR1 is MNHNS, CDR2 SASEGT. V lost 1 base, J lost 6 bases, and 10 bases lay in between.

This chain uses TRBV7-8 with TRBJ2-7; 10 bases match TRBD2. CDR3 length: 13 amino acids. The J segment lost 4 bases and the V segment lost 5 bases, leaving 2 bases of the junction unmatched. CDR1 SGHVS and CDR2 FQNEAQ come from the germline V gene. CDR3 residues: CASSRTSGYEQYF. As DNA, the CDR3 is TGTGCCAGCAGCCGGACTAGCGGTTACGAGCAGTACTTC.

The rearrangement joins TRBV11-2 to TRBJ2-5; TRBD2 is a possible D gene (6 bases). V gave up 5 bases and J gave up 5 bases, with 12 bases separating them. The CDR3 runs 13 residues. Germline V gives CDR1 SGHAT, CDR2 FQNNGV. CDR3 protein: CASSPGVMETQYF. DNA of the CDR3: TGTGCCAGCAGCCCGGGGGTGATGGAGACCCAGTACTTC.

The gene calls are TRBV25-1 and TRBJ2-1; 12 nucleotides align to TRBD2. With 0 bases clipped from V and 6 bases from J, the junction kept 3 bases outside the gene matches. Germline-derived CDR1 and CDR2 are MGHDK and SYGVNS. CDR3 length: 16 residues. The DNA of the CDR3 is TGTGCCAGCAGTGAATACCGACTAGCGGGAGTCAATGAGCAGTTCTTC. Protein product: CASSEYRLAGVNEQFF.

The chain joins TRBV6-1 to TRBJ2-5, with D tentatively TRBD2 (5 bases). Trimming left V 8 bases short and J 5 bases short, with 9 bases between. This CDR3 contains 11 residues. CDR1 is MNHNS and CDR2 is SASEGT in the germline V gene. Here the CDR3 reads CASAWRETQYF. CDR3 nucleotides: TGTGCCAGCGCCTGGAGGGAGACCCAGTACTTC.